This T cell receptor (beta chain) comes out of a study of blood T cell repertoires in COVID-19 (TCRdb year 2020). At the level of the whole study: Samples from collaborators originated in the United States, Italy and Spain and spanned both the acute and convalescent phases of COVID-19. The material from the prospective study consisted of cDNA or gDNA derived from T cells, B-cell-depleted T cells, or PBMCs. Subjects who had been exposed to COVID-19, were actively infected with it, or had recovered from it provided the deeply sampled blood TCRbeta repertoires that made up the dataset. The repertoires were released in a freely available public database intended as a resource for research on the immune response to SARS-CoV-2. The samples were drawn from two sources: the first 160 participants of the ongoing ImmuneRACE study, and over 950 subjects contributed by 6 global collaborators. Sample metadata almost always included a de-identified subject ID, COVID-19 status, age in years and sex. HLA class I and class II types, where available, came from metadata supplied by the sample provider rather than from assay-based typing. The investigation overall reported the following: Clinical and demographic metadata were provided uncurated, with the amount varying by source and participant.

TCRbeta CDR3 regions were amplified from genomic DNA by means of the immunoSEQ Assay, a bias-controlled multiplex PCR. Processing in the source paper ran as follows. Within the assay, amplification of reference gene primers was used to estimate how many nucleated cells each sample contained. Sequence reads were collapsed and filtered to measure the absolute abundance of every unique TCRbeta CDR3 rearrangement. For each sample, productive Simpson clonality was calculated as the square root of Simpson's diversity index over productive rearrangements. TCRdb carries this immuneACCESS record with in-frame sequences only. Its versions omit some clonotypes, under half of them owing to an unresolved V gene in the studies checked, with the rest unexplained. V and J calls and clone size are those listed in that table; D and trimming were worked out from the DNA. The sample contains 300,000 to 400,000 clones, 70% to 90% of them found a single time. The ten biggest clones cover 1.6% of the sample.

CDR1 and CDR2 are read off the germline V gene as SGHTA and FQGTGA. The V and J ends are trimmed by 4 bases and 4 bases, leaving 8 bases between them. Reading from cysteine to phenylalanine, the CDR3 counts 13 amino acids. Left in the record is the CDR3 DNA by itself, 39 bases read in frame from the first base. In regard to this clone: Its recognized antigen is unknown. No quality values exist for individual bases; no much larger clone is one base distant.

At one collaborating source in Seattle, patients were enrolled during active infection and were followed longitudinally through the course of disease. Each collaborating institution followed its own protocols to collect whole blood in K2EDTA tubes. Collaborator samples were shipped for TCRbeta analysis as frozen whole blood, isolated PBMCs, or DNA extracted from either sample type. The V and J segments used are TRBV7-3 and TRBJ2-1; a tentative D match to TRBD1 spans 5 bases. Specimen: peripheral blood. The sequence derives from a woman aged 30 to 39 with COVID-19, enrolled during active disease. The encoded CDR3 is CASSSQGYNEQFF. The nucleotide sequence reads as follows: TGTGCCAGCAGCTCCCAGGGATACAATGAGCAGTTCTTC.